The clone carrying this T cell receptor (beta chain) was seen ten or more times. The sample comes from a study of T cell repertoires in cytomegalovirus infection. Study context: A matching HLA type, together with CMV infection, was signaled by public TCR beta signatures.

Each CDR3 protein gets one entry after TCRdb re-called the reads with MiXCR. The data hold roughly 150,000 distinct CDR3 sequences, with around a quarter observed a single time. Germline V lookup: CDR1 SGHTA, CDR2 FQGNSA. This CDR3 contains 13 residues. With 5 bases removed from V and 8 bases from J, the gap between germline ends came to 15 bases. The origin of this receptor is a human donor in good health (CMV status not recorded). Some clones in this sample may be carry-over from other donors' samples. Sequencing was done on a sample of PBMCs. The chain employs TRBV7-2 and TRBJ1-2; D call uncertain. The CDR3 loop is CASSRDMSAGYTF. In DNA form, the CDR3 reads TGTGCCAGCAGCCGAGATATGTCTGCGGGCTACACCTTC.